Here is one T cell receptor beta chain with its context. Its antigen is unknown. Time point reported: patch test 3, about 24 weeks after DPC sensitization. Regarding treatment: therapeutic diphenylcyclopropenone sensitization with weekly scalp DPC. For the library, individual cDNA molecules each received unique molecular identifiers. TCRdb re-called the RACE reads through MiXCR, storing one row per CDR3 protein. The sample has about 97,000 distinct CDR3 sequences, 25% to 35% seen once. V was clipped by 1 base and J by 0 bases, with 6 bases between them. This CDR3 spans 14 amino acids. Germline CDR1 and CDR2: SGHRS and YFSETQ. This specimen comes from a study of human T cells and chemical hapten exposure. Whole-study results and caveats: A positive correlation with patch test score was found for PT1 expanded TCR counts. All donors were alopecia patients, so their immunity may differ from that of healthy people.

The sequencing used whole blood, collected in connection with sensitization to the hapten diphenylcyclopropenone (DPC). This receptor was identified in a man aged 35 to 55 with alopecia areata. Some clones in this sample may be carry-over from other donors' samples. This chain uses TRBV5-1 with TRBJ2-3, with D hard to call. CDR3 bases: TGCGCCAGCAGCTTGTGGTCTAGCACAGATACGCAGTATTTT. Amino acids: CASSLWSSTDTQYF.